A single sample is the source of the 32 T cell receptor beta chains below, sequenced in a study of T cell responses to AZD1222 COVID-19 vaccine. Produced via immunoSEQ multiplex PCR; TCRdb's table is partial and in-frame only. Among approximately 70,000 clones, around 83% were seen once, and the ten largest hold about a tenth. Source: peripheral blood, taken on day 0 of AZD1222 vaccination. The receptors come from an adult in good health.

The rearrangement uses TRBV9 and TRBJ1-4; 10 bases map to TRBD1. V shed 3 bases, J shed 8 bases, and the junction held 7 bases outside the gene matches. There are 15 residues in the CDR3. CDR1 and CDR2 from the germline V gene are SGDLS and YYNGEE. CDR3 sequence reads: CASSARQGAGEKLFF. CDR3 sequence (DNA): TGTGCCAGCAGCGCTAGACAGGGGGCTGGGGAAAAACTGTTTTTT.

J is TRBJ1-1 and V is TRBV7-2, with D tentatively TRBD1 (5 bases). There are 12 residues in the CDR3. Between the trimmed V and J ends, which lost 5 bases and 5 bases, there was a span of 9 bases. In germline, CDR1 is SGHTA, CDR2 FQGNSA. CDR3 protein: CASSRGRTEAFF. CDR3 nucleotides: TGTGCCAGCAGCCGGGGCAGGACTGAAGCTTTCTTT.

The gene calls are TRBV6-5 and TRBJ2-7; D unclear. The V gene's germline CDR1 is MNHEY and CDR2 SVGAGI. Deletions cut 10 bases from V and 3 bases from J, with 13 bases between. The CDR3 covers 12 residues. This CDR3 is CATERTVYEQYF. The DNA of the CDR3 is TGTGCCACAGAGAGGACGGTCTACGAGCAGTACTTC.

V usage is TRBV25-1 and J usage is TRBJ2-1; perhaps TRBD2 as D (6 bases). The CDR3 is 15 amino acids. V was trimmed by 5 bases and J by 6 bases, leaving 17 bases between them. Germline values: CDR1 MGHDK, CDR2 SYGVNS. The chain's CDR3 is CASSTLGGFGNEQFF. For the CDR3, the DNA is TGTGCCAGCAGTACCCTTGGGGGGTTCGGCAATGAGCAGTTCTTC.

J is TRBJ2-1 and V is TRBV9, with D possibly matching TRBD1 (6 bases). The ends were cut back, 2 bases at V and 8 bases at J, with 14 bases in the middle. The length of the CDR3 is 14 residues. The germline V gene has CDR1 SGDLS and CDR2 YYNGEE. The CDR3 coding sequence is TGTGCCAGCAGCGTCCACAGGGTCGGCGATGAGCAGTTCTTC. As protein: CASSVHRVGDEQFF.

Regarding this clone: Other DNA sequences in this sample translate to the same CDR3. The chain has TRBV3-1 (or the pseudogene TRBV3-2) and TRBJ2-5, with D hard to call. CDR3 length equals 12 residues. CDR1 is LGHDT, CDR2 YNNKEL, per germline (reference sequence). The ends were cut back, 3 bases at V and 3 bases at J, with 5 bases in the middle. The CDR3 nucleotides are TGTGCCAGCAGCCAGCATAAAGAGACCCAGTACTTC. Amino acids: CASSQHKETQYF.

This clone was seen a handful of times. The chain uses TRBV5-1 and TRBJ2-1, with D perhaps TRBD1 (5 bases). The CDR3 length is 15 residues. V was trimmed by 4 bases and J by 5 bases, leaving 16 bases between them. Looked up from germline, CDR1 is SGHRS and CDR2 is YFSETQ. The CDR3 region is CASSLQGTLNNEQFF. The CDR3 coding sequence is TGCGCCAGCAGCCTTCAGGGCACCCTTAACAATGAGCAGTTCTTC.

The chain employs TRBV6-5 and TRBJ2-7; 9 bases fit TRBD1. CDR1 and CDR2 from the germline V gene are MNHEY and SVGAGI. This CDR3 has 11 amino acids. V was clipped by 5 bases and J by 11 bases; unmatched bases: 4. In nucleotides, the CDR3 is TGTGCCAGCAGTCTCTGGACAGGGGAGTACTTC. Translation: CASSLWTGEYF.

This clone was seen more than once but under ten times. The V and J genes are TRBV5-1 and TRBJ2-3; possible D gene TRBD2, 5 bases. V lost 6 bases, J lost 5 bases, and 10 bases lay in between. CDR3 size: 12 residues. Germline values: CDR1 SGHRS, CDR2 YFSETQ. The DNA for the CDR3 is TGCGCCAGCACGCGAAGCGGAGATACGCAGTATTTT. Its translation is CASTRSGDTQYF.

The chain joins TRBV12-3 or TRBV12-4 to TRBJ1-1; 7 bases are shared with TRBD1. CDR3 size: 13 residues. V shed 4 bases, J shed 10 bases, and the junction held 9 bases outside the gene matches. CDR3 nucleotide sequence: TGTGCCAGCAGTTCAACACAGGGGCTTGGAGCTTTCTTT. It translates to CASSSTQGLGAFF.

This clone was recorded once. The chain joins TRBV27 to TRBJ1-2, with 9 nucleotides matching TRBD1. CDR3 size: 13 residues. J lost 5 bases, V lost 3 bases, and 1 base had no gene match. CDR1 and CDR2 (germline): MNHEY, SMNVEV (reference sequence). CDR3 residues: CASSLGQGYGYTF. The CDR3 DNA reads TGTGCCAGCAGTTTGGGACAGGGTTATGGCTACACCTTC.

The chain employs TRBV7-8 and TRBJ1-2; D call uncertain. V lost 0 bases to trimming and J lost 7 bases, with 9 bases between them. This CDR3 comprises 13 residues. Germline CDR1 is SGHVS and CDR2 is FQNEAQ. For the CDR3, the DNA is TGTGCCAGCAGCTTAGCAGGGCTTGGTGGCTACACCTTC. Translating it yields CASSLAGLGGYTF.

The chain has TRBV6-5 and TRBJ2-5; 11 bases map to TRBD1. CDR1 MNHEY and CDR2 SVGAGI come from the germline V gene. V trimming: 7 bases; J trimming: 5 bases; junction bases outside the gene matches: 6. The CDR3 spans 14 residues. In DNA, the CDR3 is TGTGCCAGCATCGGACAGGGGGCTGGGGAGACCCAGTACTTC. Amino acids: CASIGQGAGETQYF.

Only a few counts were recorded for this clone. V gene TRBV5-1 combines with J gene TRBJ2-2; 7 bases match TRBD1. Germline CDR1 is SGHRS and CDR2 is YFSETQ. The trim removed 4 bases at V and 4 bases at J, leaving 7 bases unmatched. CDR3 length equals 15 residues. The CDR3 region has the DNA TGCGCCAGCAGCCCCACAGGGGCTTTCACCGGGGAGCTGTTTTTT. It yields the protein CASSPTGAFTGELFF. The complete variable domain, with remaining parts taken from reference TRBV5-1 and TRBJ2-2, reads KAGVTQTPRYLIKTRGQQVTLSCSPISGHRSVSWYQQTPGQGLQFLFEYFSETQRNKGNFPGRFSGRQFSNSRSEMNVSTLELGDSALYLCASSPTGAFTGELFFGEGSRLTVL.

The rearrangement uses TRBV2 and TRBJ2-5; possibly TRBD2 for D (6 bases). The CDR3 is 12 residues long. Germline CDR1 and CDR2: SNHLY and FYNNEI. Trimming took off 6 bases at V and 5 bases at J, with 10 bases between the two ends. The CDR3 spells CASRDYGETQYF. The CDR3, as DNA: TGTGCCAGCAGGGACTATGGGGAGACCCAGTACTTC.

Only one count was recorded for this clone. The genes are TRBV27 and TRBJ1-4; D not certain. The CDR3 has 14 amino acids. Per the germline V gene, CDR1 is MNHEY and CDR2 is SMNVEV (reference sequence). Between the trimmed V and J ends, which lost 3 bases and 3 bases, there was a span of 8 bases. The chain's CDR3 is CASSLAGSNEKLFF. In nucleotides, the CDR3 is TGTGCCAGCAGTTTGGCCGGTTCTAATGAAAAACTGTTTTTT.

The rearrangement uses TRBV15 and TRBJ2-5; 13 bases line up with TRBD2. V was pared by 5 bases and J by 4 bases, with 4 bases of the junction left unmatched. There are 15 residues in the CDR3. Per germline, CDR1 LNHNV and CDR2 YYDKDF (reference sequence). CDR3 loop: CATSLGTSGVETQYF. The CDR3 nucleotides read TGTGCCACCAGCTTAGGGACTAGCGGGGTAGAGACCCAGTACTTC.

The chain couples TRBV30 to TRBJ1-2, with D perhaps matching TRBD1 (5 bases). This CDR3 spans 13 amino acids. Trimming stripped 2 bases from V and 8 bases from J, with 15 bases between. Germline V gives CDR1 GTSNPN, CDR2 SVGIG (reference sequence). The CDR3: CAWSPGPGGGYTF. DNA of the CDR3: TGTGCCTGGAGTCCGGGGCCCGGCGGGGGCTACACCTTC.

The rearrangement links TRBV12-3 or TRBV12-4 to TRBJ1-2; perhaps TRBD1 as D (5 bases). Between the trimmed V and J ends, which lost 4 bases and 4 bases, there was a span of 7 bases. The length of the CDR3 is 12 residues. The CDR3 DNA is TGTGCCAGCAGTTGGGGGGGCTATGGCTACACCTTC. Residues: CASSWGGYGYTF.

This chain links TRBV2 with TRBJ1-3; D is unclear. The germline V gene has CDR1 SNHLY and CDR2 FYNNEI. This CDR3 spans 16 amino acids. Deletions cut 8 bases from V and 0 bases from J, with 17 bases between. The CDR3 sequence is CASSVGQLYSGNTIYF. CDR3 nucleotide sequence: TGTGCCAGCTCGGTAGGGCAGCTTTACTCTGGAAACACCATATATTTT.

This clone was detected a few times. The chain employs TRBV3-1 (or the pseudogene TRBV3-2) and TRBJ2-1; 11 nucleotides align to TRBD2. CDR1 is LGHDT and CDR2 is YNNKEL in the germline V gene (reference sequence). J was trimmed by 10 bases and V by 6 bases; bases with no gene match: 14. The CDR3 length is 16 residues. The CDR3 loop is CASSRITSGGTKEQFF. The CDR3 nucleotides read TGTGCCAGCAGTCGTATAACTAGCGGGGGCACCAAGGAGCAGTTCTTC.

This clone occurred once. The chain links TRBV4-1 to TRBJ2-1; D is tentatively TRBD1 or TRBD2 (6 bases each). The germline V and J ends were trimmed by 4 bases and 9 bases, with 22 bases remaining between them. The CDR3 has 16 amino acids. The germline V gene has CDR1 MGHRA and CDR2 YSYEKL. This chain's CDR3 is CASSPTGGTLGGEQFF. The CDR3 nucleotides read TGCGCCAGCAGCCCCACCGGGGGTACCTTAGGGGGTGAGCAGTTCTTC.

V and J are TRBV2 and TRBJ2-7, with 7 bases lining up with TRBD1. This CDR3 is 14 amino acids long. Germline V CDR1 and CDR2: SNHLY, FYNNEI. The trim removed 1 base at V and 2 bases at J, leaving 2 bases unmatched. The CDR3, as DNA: TGTGCCAGCAGTGAAGGGGACAGAACCTACGAGCAGTACTTC. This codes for CASSEGDRTYEQYF.

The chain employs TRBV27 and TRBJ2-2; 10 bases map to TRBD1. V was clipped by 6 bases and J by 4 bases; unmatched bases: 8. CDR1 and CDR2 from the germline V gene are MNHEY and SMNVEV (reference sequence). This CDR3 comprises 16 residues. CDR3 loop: CASSRDRGRPTGELFF. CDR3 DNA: TGTGCCAGCAGCAGAGACAGGGGGCGACCCACCGGGGAGCTGTTTTTT.

The CDR3: CASSFGYSGNTIYF. CDR3 nucleotides: TGCGCCAGCAGCTTCGGCTACTCTGGAAACACCATATATTTT. The chain has TRBV5-1 and TRBJ1-3; no definite D call. The CDR3 totals 14 residues. V was pared by 2 bases and J by 0 bases, with 6 bases between. Germline-derived CDR1 and CDR2 are SGHRS and YFSETQ.

The CDR3 reads CASRMTGGQPQHF. The CDR3 DNA reads as TGTGCCAGCAGAATGACAGGGGGACAGCCCCAGCATTTT. The chain is built from TRBV5-8 and TRBJ1-5; TRBD1 matches 9 bases. The CDR3 covers 13 residues. CDR1 is SGHTS and CDR2 is YDEGEE in the germline V gene. The trim removed 5 bases at V and 7 bases at J, leaving 4 bases unmatched. Filled out from reference TRBV5-8 and TRBJ1-5, the complete variable domain reads EAGVTQSPTHLIKTRGQQATLRCSPISGHTSVYWYQQALGLGLQFLLWYDEGEERNRGNFPPRFSGRQFPNYSSELNVNALELEDSALYLCASRMTGGQPQHFGDGTRLSIL.

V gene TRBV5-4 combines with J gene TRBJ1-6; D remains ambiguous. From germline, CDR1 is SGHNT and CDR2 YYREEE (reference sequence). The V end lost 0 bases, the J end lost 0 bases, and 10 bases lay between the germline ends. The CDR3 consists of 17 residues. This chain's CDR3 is CASSLESASSYNSPLHF. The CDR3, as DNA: TGTGCCAGCAGCTTGGAGTCAGCAAGCTCCTATAATTCACCCCTCCACTTT.

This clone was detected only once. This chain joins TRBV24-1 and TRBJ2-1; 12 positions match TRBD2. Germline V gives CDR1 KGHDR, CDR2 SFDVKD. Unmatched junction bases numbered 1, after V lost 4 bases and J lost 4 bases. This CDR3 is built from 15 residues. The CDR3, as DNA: TGTGCCACCAGTGAAACTAGCGGGGGGTACAATGAGCAGTTCTTC. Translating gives CATSETSGGYNEQFF.

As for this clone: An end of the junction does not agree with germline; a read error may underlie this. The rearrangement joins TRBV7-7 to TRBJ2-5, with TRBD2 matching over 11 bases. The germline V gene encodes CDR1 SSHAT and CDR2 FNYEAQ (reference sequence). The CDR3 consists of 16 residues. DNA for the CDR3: TGTGCTAGCAGCTTCGGACTAGCGGGCCCACAAGAGACCCAGTACTTC. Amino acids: CASSFGLAGPQETQYF.

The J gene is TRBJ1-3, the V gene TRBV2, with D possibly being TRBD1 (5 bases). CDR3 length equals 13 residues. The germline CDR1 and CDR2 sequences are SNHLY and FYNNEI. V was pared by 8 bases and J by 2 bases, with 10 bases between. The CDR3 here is CASSRTPGNTIYF. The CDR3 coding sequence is TGTGCCAGCTCGCGGACACCTGGAAACACCATATATTTT.

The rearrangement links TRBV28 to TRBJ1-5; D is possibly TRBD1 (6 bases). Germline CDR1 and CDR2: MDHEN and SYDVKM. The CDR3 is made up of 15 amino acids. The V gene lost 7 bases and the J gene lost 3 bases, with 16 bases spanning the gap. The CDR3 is CASIRGGGSNQPQHF. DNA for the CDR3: TGTGCCAGCATCCGAGGAGGGGGTTCCAATCAGCCCCAGCATTTT.

CDR3 sequence: CASSPRGAYEQYF. The CDR3 DNA is TGTGCCAGCAGCCCTCGCGGCGCCTACGAGCAGTACTTC. This chain connects TRBV11-2 to TRBJ2-7, with unresolved D. CDR1 is SGHAT, CDR2 FQNNGV, per germline. This CDR3 has 13 amino acids. With 5 bases removed from V and 2 bases from J, the gap between germline ends came to 10 bases.